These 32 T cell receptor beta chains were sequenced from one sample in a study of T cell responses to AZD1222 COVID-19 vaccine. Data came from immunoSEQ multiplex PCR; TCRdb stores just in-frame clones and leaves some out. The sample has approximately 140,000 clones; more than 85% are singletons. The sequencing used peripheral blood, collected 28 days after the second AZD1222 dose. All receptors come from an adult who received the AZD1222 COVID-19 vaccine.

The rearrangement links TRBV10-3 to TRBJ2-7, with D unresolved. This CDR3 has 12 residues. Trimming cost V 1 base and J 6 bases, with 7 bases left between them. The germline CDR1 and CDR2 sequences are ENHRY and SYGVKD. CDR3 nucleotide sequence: TGTGCCATCAGTGAGTGGGGTCGCGAGCAGTACGTC. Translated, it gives CAISEWGREQYV.

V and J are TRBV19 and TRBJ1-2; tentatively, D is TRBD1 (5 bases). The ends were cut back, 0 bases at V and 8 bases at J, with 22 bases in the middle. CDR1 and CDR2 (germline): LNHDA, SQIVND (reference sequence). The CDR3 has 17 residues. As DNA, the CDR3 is TGTGCCAGTAGTATAGAGGGCAGGGCGGCCCACTCGGGAGGCTACACCTTC. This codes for CASSIEGRAAHSGGYTF.

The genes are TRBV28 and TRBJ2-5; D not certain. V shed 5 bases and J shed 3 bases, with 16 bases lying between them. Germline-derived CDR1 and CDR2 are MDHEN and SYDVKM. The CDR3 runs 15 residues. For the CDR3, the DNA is TGTGCCAGCAGTACCCAGGTTCGTCACGAAGAGACCCAGTACTTC. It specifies CASSTQVRHEETQYF.

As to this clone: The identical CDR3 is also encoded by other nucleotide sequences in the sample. The chain's CDR3 is CASNSGLAKNIQYF. In DNA, the CDR3 is TGTGCCAGCAACAGCGGTCTAGCCAAAAACATTCAGTACTTC. This chain joins TRBV6-5 and TRBJ2-4; D is perhaps TRBD2 (5 bases). This CDR3 has 14 amino acids. The germline CDR1 and CDR2 sequences are MNHEY and SVGAGI. The V end lost 7 bases, the J end lost 0 bases, and 10 bases lay between the germline ends.

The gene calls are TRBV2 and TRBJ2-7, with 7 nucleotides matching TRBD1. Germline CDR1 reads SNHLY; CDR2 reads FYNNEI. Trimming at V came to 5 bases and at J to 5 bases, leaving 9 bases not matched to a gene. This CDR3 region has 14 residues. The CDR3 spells CASSPPTGFHEQYV. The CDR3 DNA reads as TGTGCCAGCAGTCCCCCGACAGGGTTCCACGAGCAGTACGTC.

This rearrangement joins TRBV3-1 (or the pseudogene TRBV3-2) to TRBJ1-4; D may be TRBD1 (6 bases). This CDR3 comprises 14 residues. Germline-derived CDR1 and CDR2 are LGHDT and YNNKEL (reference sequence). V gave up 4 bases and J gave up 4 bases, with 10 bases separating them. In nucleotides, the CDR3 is TGTGCCAGCAGCCCCGGACAGCTTAATGAAAAACTGTTTTTT. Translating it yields CASSPGQLNEKLFF.

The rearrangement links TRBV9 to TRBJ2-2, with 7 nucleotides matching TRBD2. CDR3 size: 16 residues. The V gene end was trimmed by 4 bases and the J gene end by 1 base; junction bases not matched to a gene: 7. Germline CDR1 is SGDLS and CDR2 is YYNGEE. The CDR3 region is CASSPHGGMNTGELFF. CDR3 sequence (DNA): TGTGCCAGCAGCCCCCACGGGGGGATGAACACCGGGGAGCTGTTTTTT.

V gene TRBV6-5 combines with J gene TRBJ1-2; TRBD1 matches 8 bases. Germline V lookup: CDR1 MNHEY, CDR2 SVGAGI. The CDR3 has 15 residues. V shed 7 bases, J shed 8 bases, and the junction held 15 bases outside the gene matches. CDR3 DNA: TGTGCCAGCACCTACGACGGGACAGGCGTTGGAGGCTACACCTTC. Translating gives CASTYDGTGVGGYTF.

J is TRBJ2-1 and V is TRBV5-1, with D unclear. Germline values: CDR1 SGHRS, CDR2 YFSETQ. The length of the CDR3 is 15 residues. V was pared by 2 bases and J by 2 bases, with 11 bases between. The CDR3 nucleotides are TGCGCCAGCAGCTTTCGGTTAGAGCCCTACAATGAGCAGTTCTTC. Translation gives CASSFRLEPYNEQFF.

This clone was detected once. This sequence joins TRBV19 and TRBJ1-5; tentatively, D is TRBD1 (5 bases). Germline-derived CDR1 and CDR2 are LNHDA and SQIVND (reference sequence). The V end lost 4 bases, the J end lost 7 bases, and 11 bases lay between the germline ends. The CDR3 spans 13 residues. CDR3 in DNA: TGTGCCAGTAGTAACCCAGGGCTACAGCCCCAGCATTTT. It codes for CASSNPGLQPQHF. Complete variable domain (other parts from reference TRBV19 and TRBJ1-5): DGGITQSPKYLFRKEGQNVTLSCEQNLNHDAMYWYRQDPGQGLRLIYYSQIVNDFQKGDIAEGYSVSREKKESFPLTVTSAQKNPTAFYLCASSNPGLQPQHFGDGTRLSIL.

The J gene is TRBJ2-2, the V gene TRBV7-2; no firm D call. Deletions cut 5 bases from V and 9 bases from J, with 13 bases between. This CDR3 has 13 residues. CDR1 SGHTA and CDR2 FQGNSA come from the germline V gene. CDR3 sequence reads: CASSPLGERELFF. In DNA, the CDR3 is TGTGCCAGCAGCCCTCTGGGCGAAAGGGAGCTGTTTTTT. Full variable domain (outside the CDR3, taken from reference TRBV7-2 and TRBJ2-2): GAGVSQSPSNKVTEKGKDVELRCDPISGHTALYWYRQSLGQGLEFLIYFQGNSAPDKSGLPSDRFSAERTGGSVSTLTIQRTQQEDSAVYLCASSPLGERELFFGEGSRLTVL.

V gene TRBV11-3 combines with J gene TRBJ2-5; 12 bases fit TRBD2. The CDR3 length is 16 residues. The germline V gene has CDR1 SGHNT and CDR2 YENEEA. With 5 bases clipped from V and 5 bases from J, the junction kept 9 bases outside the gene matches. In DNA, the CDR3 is TGTGCCAGCAGCCAACGGAGAACTAGCGGGGGGGAGACCCAGTACTTC. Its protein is CASSQRRTSGGETQYF.

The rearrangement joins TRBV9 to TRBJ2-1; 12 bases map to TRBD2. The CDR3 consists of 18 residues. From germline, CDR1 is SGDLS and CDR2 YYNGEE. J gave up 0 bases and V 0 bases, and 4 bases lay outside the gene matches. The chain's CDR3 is CASSVGLAGASSYNEQFF. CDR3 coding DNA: TGTGCCAGCAGCGTAGGACTAGCGGGGGCAAGCTCCTACAATGAGCAGTTCTTC. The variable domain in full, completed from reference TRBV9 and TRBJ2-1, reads DSGVTQTPKHLITATGQRVTLRCSPRSGDLSVYWYQQSLDQGLQFLIQYYNGEERAKGNILERFSAQQFPDLHSELNLSSLELGDSALYFCASSVGLAGASSYNEQFFGPGTRLTVL.

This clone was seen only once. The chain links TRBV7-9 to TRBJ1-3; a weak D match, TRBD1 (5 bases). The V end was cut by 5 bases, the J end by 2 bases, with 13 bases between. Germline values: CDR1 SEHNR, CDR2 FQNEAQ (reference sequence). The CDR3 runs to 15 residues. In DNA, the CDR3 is TGTGCCAGCAGCCACGGGGGGGTAACTGGAAACACCATATATTTT. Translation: CASSHGGVTGNTIYF. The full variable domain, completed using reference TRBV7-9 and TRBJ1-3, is DTGVSQNPRHKITKRGQNVTFRCDPISEHNRLYWYRQTLGQGPEFLTYFQNEAQLEKSRLLSDRFSAERPKGSFSTLEIQRTEQGDSAMYLCASSHGGVTGNTIYFGEGSWLTVV.

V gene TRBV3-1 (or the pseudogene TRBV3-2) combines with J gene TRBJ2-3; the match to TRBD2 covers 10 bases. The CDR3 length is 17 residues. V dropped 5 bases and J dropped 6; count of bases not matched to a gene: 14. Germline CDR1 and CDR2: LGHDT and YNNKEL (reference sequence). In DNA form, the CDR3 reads TGTGCCAGCAGCTCCCCAAGCGGGAGGGCTCCCGTTGATACGCAGTATTTT. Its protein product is CASSSPSGRAPVDTQYF.

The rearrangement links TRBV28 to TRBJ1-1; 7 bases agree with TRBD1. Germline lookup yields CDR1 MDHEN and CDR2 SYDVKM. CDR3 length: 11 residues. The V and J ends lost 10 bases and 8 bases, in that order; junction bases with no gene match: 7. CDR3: CAIKGGAEAFF. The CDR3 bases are TGTGCCATTAAAGGGGGCGCAGAAGCTTTCTTT.

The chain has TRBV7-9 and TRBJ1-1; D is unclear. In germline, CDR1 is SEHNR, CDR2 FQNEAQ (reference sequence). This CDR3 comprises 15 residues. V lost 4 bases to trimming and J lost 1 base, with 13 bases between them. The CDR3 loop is CASSSTARWNTEAFF. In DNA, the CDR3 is TGTGCCAGCAGCTCGACGGCCCGTTGGAACACTGAAGCTTTCTTT.

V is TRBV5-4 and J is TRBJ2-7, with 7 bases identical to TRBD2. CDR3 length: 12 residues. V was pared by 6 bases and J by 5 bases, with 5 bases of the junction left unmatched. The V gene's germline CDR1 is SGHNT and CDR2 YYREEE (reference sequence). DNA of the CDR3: TGTGCCAGCAACGGGGGGAGTAACGAGCAGTACTTC. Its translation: CASNGGSNEQYF.

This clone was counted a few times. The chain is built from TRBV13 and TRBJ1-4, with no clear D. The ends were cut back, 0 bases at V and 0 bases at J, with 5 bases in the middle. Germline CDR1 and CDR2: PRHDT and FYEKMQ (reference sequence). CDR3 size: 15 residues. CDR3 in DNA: TGTGCCAGCAGCTTAGGTGGTGCAACTAATGAAAAACTGTTTTTT. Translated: CASSLGGATNEKLFF.

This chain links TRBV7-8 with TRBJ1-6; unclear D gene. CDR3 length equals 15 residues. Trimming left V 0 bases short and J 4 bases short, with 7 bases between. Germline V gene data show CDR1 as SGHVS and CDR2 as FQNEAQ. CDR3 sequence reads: CASSLAPVYNSPLHF. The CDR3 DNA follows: TGTGCCAGCAGCTTAGCGCCAGTTTATAATTCACCCCTCCACTTT.

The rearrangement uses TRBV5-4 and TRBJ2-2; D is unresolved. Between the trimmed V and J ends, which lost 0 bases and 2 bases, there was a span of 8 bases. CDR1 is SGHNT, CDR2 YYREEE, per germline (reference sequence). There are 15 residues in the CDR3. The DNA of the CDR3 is TGTGCCAGCAGCTTGGGGGTCTTAAACACCGGGGAGCTGTTTTTT. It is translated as CASSLGVLNTGELFF. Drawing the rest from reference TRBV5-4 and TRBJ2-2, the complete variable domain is ETGVTQSPTHLIKTRGQQVTLRCSSQSGHNTVSWYQQALGQGPQFIFQYYREEENGRGNFPPRFSGLQFPNYSSELNVNALELDDSALYLCASSLGVLNTGELFFGEGSRLTVL.

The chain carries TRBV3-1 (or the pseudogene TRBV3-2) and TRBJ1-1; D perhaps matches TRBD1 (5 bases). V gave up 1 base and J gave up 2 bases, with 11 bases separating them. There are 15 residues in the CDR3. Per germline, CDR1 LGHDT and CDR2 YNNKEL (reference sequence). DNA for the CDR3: TGTGCCAGCAGCCAAGTACTGGGGCTAAACACTGAAGCTTTCTTT. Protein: CASSQVLGLNTEAFF.

The CDR3 coding sequence is TGTGCCAGCAGCCAAGATTTGGGGAGCACACCCCTCCACTTT. Translated, it gives CASSQDLGSTPLHF. This chain links TRBV14 with TRBJ1-6; D gene unclear. Germline CDR1 is SGHDN and CDR2 is FVKESK. The CDR3 covers 14 residues. V lost 0 bases and J 11 bases, leaving 11 bases between the germline ends.

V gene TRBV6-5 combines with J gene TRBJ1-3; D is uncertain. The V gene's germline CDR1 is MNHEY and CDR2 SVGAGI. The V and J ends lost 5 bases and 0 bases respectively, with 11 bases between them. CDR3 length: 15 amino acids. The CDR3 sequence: CASSNDGVSGNTIYF. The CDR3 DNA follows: TGTGCCAGCAGTAACGACGGAGTCTCTGGAAACACCATATATTTT.

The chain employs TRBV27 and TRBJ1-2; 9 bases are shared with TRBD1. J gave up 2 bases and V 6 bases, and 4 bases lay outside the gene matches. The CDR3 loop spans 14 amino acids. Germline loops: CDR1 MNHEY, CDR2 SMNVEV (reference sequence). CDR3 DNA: TGTGCCAGCAGCTCGGACAGGGGAAACTATGGCTACACCTTC. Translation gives CASSSDRGNYGYTF.

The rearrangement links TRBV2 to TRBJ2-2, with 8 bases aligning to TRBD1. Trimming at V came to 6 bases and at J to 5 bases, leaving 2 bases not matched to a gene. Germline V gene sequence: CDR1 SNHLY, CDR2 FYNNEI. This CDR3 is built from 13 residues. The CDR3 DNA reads TGTGCCAGCAGGGACAGGGCGACCGGGGAGCTGTTTTTT. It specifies CASRDRATGELFF.

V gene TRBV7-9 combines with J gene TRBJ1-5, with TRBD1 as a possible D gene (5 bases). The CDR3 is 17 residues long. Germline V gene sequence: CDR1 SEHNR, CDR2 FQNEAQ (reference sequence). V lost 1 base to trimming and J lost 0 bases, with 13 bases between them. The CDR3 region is CASSLVPGQGSNQPQHF. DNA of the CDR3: TGTGCCAGCAGCTTAGTGCCGGGGCAGGGTAGCAATCAGCCCCAGCATTTT. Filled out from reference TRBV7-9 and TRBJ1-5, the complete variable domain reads DTGVSQNPRHKITKRGQNVTFRCDPISEHNRLYWYRQTLGQGPEFLTYFQNEAQLEKSRLLSDRFSAERPKGSFSTLEIQRTEQGDSAMYLCASSLVPGQGSNQPQHFGDGTRLSIL.

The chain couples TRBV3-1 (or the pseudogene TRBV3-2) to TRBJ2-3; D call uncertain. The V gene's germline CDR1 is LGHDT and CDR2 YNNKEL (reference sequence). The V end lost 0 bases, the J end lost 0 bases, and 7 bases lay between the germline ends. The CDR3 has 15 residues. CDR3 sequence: CASSQDPRSTDTQYF. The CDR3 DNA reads TGTGCCAGCAGCCAAGATCCCAGGAGCACAGATACGCAGTATTTT.

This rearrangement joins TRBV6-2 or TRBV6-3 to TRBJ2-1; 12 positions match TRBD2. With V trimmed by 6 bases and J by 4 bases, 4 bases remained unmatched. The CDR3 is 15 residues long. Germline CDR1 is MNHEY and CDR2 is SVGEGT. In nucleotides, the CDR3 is TGTGCCAGCAGCCCTGGACTAGCGGGATACAATGAGCAGTTCTTC. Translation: CASSPGLAGYNEQFF.

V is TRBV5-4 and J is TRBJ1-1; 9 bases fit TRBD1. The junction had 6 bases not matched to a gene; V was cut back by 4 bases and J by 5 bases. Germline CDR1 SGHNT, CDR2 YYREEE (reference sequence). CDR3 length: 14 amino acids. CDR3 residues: CASSLGTGKTEAFF. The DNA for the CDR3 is TGTGCCAGCAGCCTCGGGACAGGGAAGACTGAAGCTTTCTTT.

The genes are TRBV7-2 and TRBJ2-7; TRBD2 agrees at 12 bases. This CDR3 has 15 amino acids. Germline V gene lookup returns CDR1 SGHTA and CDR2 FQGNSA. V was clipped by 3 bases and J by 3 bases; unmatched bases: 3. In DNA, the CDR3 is TGTGCCAGCAGCTTCACTAGCGGGGGGCACTACGAGCAGTACTTC. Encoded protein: CASSFTSGGHYEQYF. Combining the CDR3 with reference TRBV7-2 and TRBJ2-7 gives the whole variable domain GAGVSQSPSNKVTEKGKDVELRCDPISGHTALYWYRQSLGQGLEFLIYFQGNSAPDKSGLPSDRFSAERTGGSVSTLTIQRTQQEDSAVYLCASSFTSGGHYEQYFGPGTRLTVT.

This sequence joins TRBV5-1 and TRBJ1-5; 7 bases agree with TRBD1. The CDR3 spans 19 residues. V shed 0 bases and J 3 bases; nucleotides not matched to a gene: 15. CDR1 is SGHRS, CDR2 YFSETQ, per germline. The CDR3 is CASSLDSLTGKFPNQPQHF. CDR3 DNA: TGCGCCAGCAGCTTGGACTCCTTGACAGGGAAATTCCCCAATCAGCCCCAGCATTTT. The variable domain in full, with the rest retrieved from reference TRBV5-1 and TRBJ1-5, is KAGVTQTPRYLIKTRGQQVTLSCSPISGHRSVSWYQQTPGQGLQFLFEYFSETQRNKGNFPGRFSGRQFSNSRSEMNVSTLELGDSALYLCASSLDSLTGKFPNQPQHFGDGTRLSIL.